The 27 T cell receptor beta chains reported below all come from one sample, sequenced in a study of T cell responses to AZD1222 COVID-19 vaccine. TCRdb's table, derived via immunoSEQ multiplex PCR, lists solely in-frame clones and lacks some. The table has roughly 140,000 clones, 91% seen once. This specimen was peripheral blood, taken on day 0 of AZD1222 vaccination. The receptor source for this set is an adult in good health.

In its sample, this clone was seen once. In DNA, the CDR3 is TGTGCCAGTAGTATACGGCCTGGTCCTCTTAACTATGGCTACACCTTC. Translated, it gives CASSIRPGPLNYGYTF. The chain combines TRBV19 with TRBJ1-2, with D unresolved. The CDR3 contains 16 residues. Trimming stripped 2 bases from V and 1 base from J, with 14 bases between. CDR1 and CDR2 from the germline V gene are LNHDA and SQIVND (reference sequence).

The chain combines TRBV19 with TRBJ1-5; D uncertain. The CDR3 has 14 amino acids. The V and J ends lost 1 base and 5 bases respectively, with 9 bases between them. Germline CDR1 reads LNHDA; CDR2 reads SQIVND (reference sequence). The chain's CDR3 is CASSIVERDQPQHF. In DNA, the CDR3 is TGTGCCAGTAGTATAGTGGAGAGGGATCAGCCCCAGCATTTT.

The V and J genes are TRBV7-2 and TRBJ2-1; TRBD2 matches at 10 bases. CDR1 SGHTA and CDR2 FQGNSA come from the germline V gene. With 1 base clipped from V and 6 bases from J, the junction kept 0 bases outside the gene matches. The CDR3 sequence is 14 residues long. Written as DNA, the CDR3 is TGTGCCAGCAGCTTAGGGACTAGCGGCAATGAGCAGTTCTTC. It specifies CASSLGTSGNEQFF.

The chain links TRBV6-6 to TRBJ2-2; TRBD1 aligns across 12 bases. The CDR3 consists of 20 residues. Losses at the gene ends were 6 bases for V and 7 bases for J; bases not matched to a gene: 21. The germline CDR1 and CDR2 sequences are MNHNY and SVGAGI (reference sequence). CDR3 residues: CASSGPGTGGRMEGHGELFF. CDR3 DNA sequence: TGTGCCAGCAGCGGCCCAGGGACAGGGGGCCGGATGGAGGGACACGGGGAGCTGTTTTTT.

This clone was detected once. The chain carries TRBV7-9 and TRBJ1-4; the D gene is possibly TRBD1 (6 bases). The CDR3 loop spans 14 amino acids. The V gene's germline CDR1 is SEHNR and CDR2 FQNEAQ (reference sequence). The V gene lost 5 bases and the J gene lost 6 bases, with 13 bases spanning the gap. This chain's CDR3 is CASSLPEGDEKLFF. The CDR3 DNA reads as TGTGCCAGCAGCCTCCCTGAGGGGGATGAAAAACTGTTTTTT.

The chain links TRBV19 to TRBJ1-5, with D possibly TRBD1 on 5 matching bases. CDR3 size: 14 residues. Germline V gives CDR1 LNHDA, CDR2 SQIVND (reference sequence). V was trimmed by 6 bases and J by 4 bases, leaving 13 bases between them. The CDR3 DNA reads as TGTGCCAGTAGACCCGACAGAAGTAATCAGCCCCAGCATTTT. It yields the protein CASRPDRSNQPQHF.

The rearrangement uses TRBV7-2 and TRBJ2-7, with no clear D. The V end was cut by 5 bases, the J end by 7 bases, with 18 bases between. The CDR3 is 14 residues long. Germline assignment: CDR1 SGHTA and CDR2 FQGNSA. The CDR3 loop is CASSRAGDGREQYF. The CDR3 DNA is TGTGCCAGCAGCCGGGCTGGAGATGGACGAGAGCAGTACTTC.

The chain couples TRBV7-2 to TRBJ1-4; the D gene is possibly TRBD1 (6 bases). The CDR3 covers 16 residues. V shed 2 bases and J shed 0 bases, with 10 bases lying between them. CDR1 is SGHTA, CDR2 FQGNSA, per germline. This CDR3 reads CASSLTHRATNEKLFF. Written as DNA, the CDR3 is TGTGCCAGCAGCTTAACCCACAGGGCAACTAATGAAAAACTGTTTTTT.

The chain employs TRBV13 and TRBJ2-1; D could derive from TRBD1 or TRBD2 (6 bases each). This CDR3 comprises 16 residues. V lost 5 bases to trimming and J lost 4 bases, with 18 bases between them. From germline, CDR1 is PRHDT and CDR2 FYEKMQ (reference sequence). The CDR3 protein is CASSPVGGGGYNEQFF. CDR3 sequence (DNA): TGTGCCAGCAGCCCCGTCGGGGGCGGAGGGTACAATGAGCAGTTCTTC.

V gene TRBV19 combines with J gene TRBJ2-2; 9 bases fit TRBD1. V shed 4 bases, J shed 6 bases, and the junction held 6 bases outside the gene matches. The CDR3 totals 15 residues. CDR1 is LNHDA and CDR2 is SQIVND in the germline V gene (reference sequence). The CDR3 coding sequence is TGTGCCAGTAGTACGGGGACAGGGCGGGCCGGGGAGCTGTTTTTT. Its translation: CASSTGTGRAGELFF.

This chain joins TRBV27 and TRBJ1-6; TRBD1 is a possible D gene (6 bases). Trimming removed 5 bases from V and 0 bases from J, with 17 bases in between. The germline V gene has CDR1 MNHEY and CDR2 SMNVEV (reference sequence). The CDR3 spans 18 residues. The CDR3 region is CASSPLYRANSYNSPLHF. In DNA, the CDR3 is TGTGCCAGCAGTCCCCTATACAGGGCTAACTCCTATAATTCACCCCTCCACTTT.

The chain has TRBV4-1 and TRBJ2-2; 8 bases are a match to TRBD2. After removal of 1 base from V and 4 bases from J, the junction contained 8 bases not matched to a gene. CDR1 is MGHRA, CDR2 YSYEKL, per germline. The CDR3 totals 17 residues. The CDR3, as DNA: TGCGCCAGCAGCCAAGTCGGGAGGGCCAGAAGCACCGGGGAGCTGTTTTTT. Translation gives CASSQVGRARSTGELFF.

The V call is TRBV27, the J call TRBJ2-3, with D tentatively TRBD2 (5 bases). CDR3 size: 14 residues. Germline assignment: CDR1 MNHEY and CDR2 SMNVEV (reference sequence). Trimming took 7 bases from V and 1 from J, leaving 12 bases between them. The CDR3 nucleotides read TGTGCCAGCACCCGGGATCAACGCACAGATACGCAGTATTTT. This gives the protein CASTRDQRTDTQYF.

The rearrangement uses TRBV9 and TRBJ1-6; TRBD1 is a possible D gene (6 bases). The germline gives CDR1 SGDLS, CDR2 YYNGEE. V was pared by 4 bases and J by 8 bases, with 13 bases between. The CDR3 extends over 14 amino acids. The CDR3 DNA is TGTGCCAGCAGCAATGGGGACACTGATTCACCCCTCCACTTT. This gives the protein CASSNGDTDSPLHF.

This clone has a handful of counts. This rearrangement joins TRBV14 to TRBJ2-3; no firm D call. The CDR3 extends over 14 amino acids. CDR1 and CDR2 (germline): SGHDN, FVKESK. V lost 0 bases to trimming and J lost 4 bases, with 8 bases between them. The CDR3 loop reads CASSQDRSADTQYF. The CDR3 DNA follows: TGTGCCAGCAGCCAAGATCGGAGCGCAGATACGCAGTATTTT.

The chain employs TRBV12-3 or TRBV12-4 and TRBJ1-1; no definite D call. This CDR3 has 13 amino acids. V shed 10 bases and J shed 0 bases, with 12 bases lying between them. The CDR3 nucleotides are TGTGCCACCTCTGGTGGAATGAACACTGAAGCTTTCTTT. This sequence encodes CATSGGMNTEAFF.

This rearrangement joins TRBV3-1 (or the pseudogene TRBV3-2) to TRBJ1-6; no clear D. Germline CDR1 reads LGHDT; CDR2 reads YNNKEL (reference sequence). Trimming removed 2 bases from V and 10 bases from J, with 15 bases in between. The CDR3 consists of 15 residues. The CDR3 region has the DNA TGTGCCAGCAGCCAATCAACAGTGGTAGGGTCACCCCTCCACTTT. Its translation is CASSQSTVVGSPLHF.

This clone was seen more than once but under ten times. The genes are TRBV12-3 or TRBV12-4 and TRBJ1-1, with D possibly being TRBD1 (5 bases). The CDR3 loop spans 13 amino acids. V lost 7 bases and J lost 7, with 16 bases in between. In DNA form, the CDR3 reads TGTGCCAGCACCCGGACCGCGGGGGGTGAAGCTTTCTTT. Its translation is CASTRTAGGEAFF.

J is TRBJ1-2 and V is TRBV6-5; perhaps TRBD1 as D (6 bases). The CDR3 extends over 14 amino acids. V shed 1 base and J shed 6 bases, with 12 bases lying between them. CDR1 is MNHEY and CDR2 is SVGAGI in the germline V gene. CDR3 residues: CASSYFQGRDGYTF. As DNA, the CDR3 is TGTGCCAGCAGTTACTTCCAGGGGAGGGATGGCTACACCTTC.

The chain is built from TRBV5-4 and TRBJ2-7, with 8 bases fitting TRBD1. J gave up 3 bases and V 0 bases, and 8 bases lay outside the gene matches. The CDR3 is 16 amino acids. CDR1 SGHNT and CDR2 YYREEE come from the germline V gene (reference sequence). The CDR3 here is CASSLAGTGALYEQYF. CDR3 bases: TGTGCCAGCAGCTTGGCCGGGACAGGCGCACTCTACGAGCAGTACTTC.

The chain employs TRBV6-2 or TRBV6-3 and TRBJ1-5; 8 bases are shared with TRBD1. CDR3 size: 20 residues. Germline V CDR1 and CDR2: MNHEY, SVGEGT. V shed 3 bases and J 3 bases; nucleotides not matched to a gene: 19. CDR3 nucleotide sequence: TGTGCCAGCAGTTATTACCCGTACCGCCTGACAGGGGTAACCAATCAGCCCCAGCATTTT. Amino acids: CASSYYPYRLTGVTNQPQHF.

The rearrangement joins TRBV19 to TRBJ2-3; 13 bases are shared with TRBD2. Germline V gene lookup returns CDR1 LNHDA and CDR2 SQIVND (reference sequence). The CDR3 has 16 residues. Trimming took 5 bases from V and 2 from J; bases not matched to a gene: 4. The CDR3 is CASSPGLAGNTDTQYF. In nucleotides, the CDR3 is TGTGCCAGTAGTCCGGGACTAGCGGGGAACACAGATACGCAGTATTTT. The complete variable domain, with remaining parts taken from reference TRBV19 and TRBJ2-3, reads DGGITQSPKYLFRKEGQNVTLSCEQNLNHDAMYWYRQDPGQGLRLIYYSQIVNDFQKGDIAEGYSVSREKKESFPLTVTSAQKNPTAFYLCASSPGLAGNTDTQYFGPGTRLTVL.

J is TRBJ2-7 and V is TRBV7-9; tentatively, D is TRBD1 (5 bases). The CDR3 totals 12 residues. Germline values: CDR1 SEHNR, CDR2 FQNEAQ (reference sequence). Trimming shortened V by 5 bases and J by 5 bases, and 10 bases separated the two germline ends. The CDR3 loop is CASSHDSNEQYF. The CDR3 nucleotides are TGTGCCAGCAGCCATGACAGCAACGAGCAGTACTTC.

The V gene is TRBV5-1, the J gene TRBJ1-5; D is unresolved. Trimming pared 0 bases from V and 4 bases from J, leaving 5 bases between. Looked up from germline, CDR1 is SGHRS and CDR2 is YFSETQ. This CDR3 spans 13 amino acids. The CDR3 protein is CASSLDRNQPQHF. The CDR3 DNA follows: TGCGCCAGCAGCTTGGACAGAAATCAGCCCCAGCATTTT. The complete variable domain, with remaining parts taken from reference TRBV5-1 and TRBJ1-5, reads KAGVTQTPRYLIKTRGQQVTLSCSPISGHRSVSWYQQTPGQGLQFLFEYFSETQRNKGNFPGRFSGRQFSNSRSEMNVSTLELGDSALYLCASSLDRNQPQHFGDGTRLSIL.

The chain links TRBV9 to TRBJ2-1; D might be TRBD1 (5 bases). Germline CDR1 reads SGDLS; CDR2 reads YYNGEE. Trimming pared 4 bases from V and 6 bases from J, leaving 14 bases between. This CDR3 spans 14 amino acids. CDR3 nucleotides: TGTGCCAGCAGCTGGGGCTACACTATCAATGAGCAGTTCTTC. This translates into CASSWGYTINEQFF. Filled out from reference TRBV9 and TRBJ2-1, the complete variable domain reads DSGVTQTPKHLITATGQRVTLRCSPRSGDLSVYWYQQSLDQGLQFLIQYYNGEERAKGNILERFSAQQFPDLHSELNLSSLELGDSALYFCASSWGYTINEQFFGPGTRLTVL.

The CDR3 loop is CSVGLAGTDTQYF. The CDR3 nucleotides are TGCAGCGTTGGGCTAGCGGGAACAGATACGCAGTATTTT. The chain employs TRBV29-1 and TRBJ2-3; 9 bases align to TRBD2. The CDR3 totals 13 residues. Germline CDR1 and CDR2: SQVTM and ANQGSEA. V was pared by 4 bases and J by 3 bases, with 2 bases of the junction left unmatched.

The chain uses TRBV4-3 and TRBJ2-2; D could derive from TRBD1 or TRBD2 (5 bases each). In germline, CDR1 is LGHNA, CDR2 YSLEER. Trimming stripped 2 bases from V and 7 bases from J, with 17 bases between. The CDR3 consists of 16 residues. The CDR3 nucleotides are TGCGCCAGCAGCCAAAGGGGCAGCGGTTATGGCGGGGAGCTGTTTTTT. Protein sequence: CASSQRGSGYGGELFF.